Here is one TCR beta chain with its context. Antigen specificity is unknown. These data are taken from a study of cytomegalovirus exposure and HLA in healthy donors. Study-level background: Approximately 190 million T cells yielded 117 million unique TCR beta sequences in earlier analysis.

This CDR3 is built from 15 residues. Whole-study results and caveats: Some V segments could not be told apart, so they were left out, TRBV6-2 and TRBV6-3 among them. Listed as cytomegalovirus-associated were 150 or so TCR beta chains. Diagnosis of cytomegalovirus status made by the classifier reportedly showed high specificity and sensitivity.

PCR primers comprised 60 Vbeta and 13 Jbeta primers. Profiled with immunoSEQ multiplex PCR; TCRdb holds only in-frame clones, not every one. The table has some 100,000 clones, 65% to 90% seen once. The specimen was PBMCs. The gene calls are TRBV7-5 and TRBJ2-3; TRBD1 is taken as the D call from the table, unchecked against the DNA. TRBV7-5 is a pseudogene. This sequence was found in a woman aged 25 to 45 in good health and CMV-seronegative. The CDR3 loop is CARSLNRVQADTQYF. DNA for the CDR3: TGTGCCAGAAGCTTGAACAGGGTCCAGGCAGATACGCAGTATTTT.